The 17 T cell receptor beta chains listed next were all sequenced from one sample in a study of identical twins. TCRdb redid the calling of the 5' RACE reads with MiXCR, one entry per CDR3 protein. Of some 710,000 distinct CDR3 sequences listed, 6% to 6.5% were seen once; the top ten hold 1.5% to 2%. The specimen was naive T cells sorted from blood. Receptors were obtained from a man between 18 and 29 years old in good health.

In its sample, this clonotype was seen many times. V and J are TRBV29-1 and TRBJ1-2; a weak D match, TRBD1 (5 bases). Trimming cost V 6 bases and J 2 bases, with 13 bases left between them. Germline V gives CDR1 SQVTM, CDR2 ANQGSEA. This CDR3 is built from 13 residues. CDR3 in DNA: TGCAGCGTACAGGCAGGGCGAAACTATGGCTACACCTTC. Translating gives CSVQAGRNYGYTF.

This clonotype was recorded many times. The J gene is TRBJ2-1, the V gene TRBV29-1, with D unclear. The germline gives CDR1 SQVTM, CDR2 ANQGSEA. The CDR3 runs 14 residues. The ends were cut back, 3 bases at V and 8 bases at J, with 17 bases in the middle. The CDR3 loop reads CSVETYLLRDEQFF. CDR3 sequence (DNA): TGCAGCGTTGAGACCTACCTCTTACGGGATGAGCAGTTCTTC.

This clonotype was seen ten or more times. This chain connects TRBV6-5 to TRBJ2-3; 8 bases fit TRBD1. The germline V gene encodes CDR1 MNHEY and CDR2 SVGAGI. The CDR3 consists of 18 residues. Unmatched junction bases numbered 10, after V lost 2 bases and J lost 0 bases. The CDR3 coding sequence is TGTGCCAGCAGTTACCCAAAGACAGGGGTCAATAGCACAGATACGCAGTATTTT. Protein: CASSYPKTGVNSTDTQYF.

The rearrangement links TRBV12-5 to TRBJ1-3; no clear D gene. Germline assignment: CDR1 LGHNT and CDR2 FRNRAP. Trimming took off 0 bases at V and 4 bases at J, with 7 bases between the two ends. This CDR3 is 14 amino acids long. The CDR3 nucleotides read TGTGCTAGTGGTTTGGTATCTGAAGGAAACACCATATATTTT. Translating it yields CASGLVSEGNTIYF.

Note on this clonotype: A read error may explain this, as a much larger clone is one base away. J is TRBJ1-5 and V is TRBV2, with a weak D call TRBD1 (5 bases). V dropped 8 bases and J dropped 3 bases, with 11 bases sitting between them. This CDR3 comprises 13 residues. Germline-derived CDR1 and CDR2 are SNHLY and FYNNEI. CDR3 residues: CASATVDNQPQHF. The CDR3 DNA is TGTGCCAGCGCGACAGTGGACAATCAGCCCCAGCATTTT.

This clonotype was counted ten times or more. The chain carries TRBV5-1 and TRBJ2-3, with D possibly being TRBD2 (6 bases). The CDR3 extends over 15 amino acids. With 2 bases removed from V and 0 bases from J, the gap between germline ends came to 10 bases. Germline V CDR1 and CDR2: SGHRS, YFSETQ. The CDR3 nucleotides read TGCGCCAGCAGCTTTTCGGGAGCTAGCACAGATACGCAGTATTTT. Amino acid sequence: CASSFSGASTDTQYF.

This clonotype was detected many times. The chain uses TRBV12-3 or TRBV12-4 and TRBJ2-7; maybe TRBD1 (5 bases). V lost 5 bases to trimming and J lost 6 bases, with 17 bases between them. The CDR3 totals 14 residues. The CDR3 bases are TGTGCCAGCAGTAGACAGACCGAGGAATCCGAGCAGTACTTC. It codes for CASSRQTEESEQYF.

This clonotype has ten or more counts. This chain joins TRBV29-1 and TRBJ2-7; possibly TRBD2 for D (5 bases). The V end was cut by 4 bases, the J end by 7 bases, with 14 bases between. The CDR3 has 12 residues. From germline, CDR1 is SQVTM and CDR2 ANQGSEA. CDR3 DNA sequence: TGCAGCGTTGTCACAGTGAGGAGGGAGCAGTACGTC. Translating it yields CSVVTVRREQYV.

The table lists this clonotype with a few counts. The rearrangement links TRBV20-1 to TRBJ1-4; D not certain. The V and J ends lost 3 bases and 0 bases respectively, with 8 bases between them. Looked up from germline, CDR1 is DFQATT and CDR2 is SNEGSKA (reference sequence). The CDR3 covers 14 residues. CDR3 loop: CSARGGSTNEKLFF. The CDR3 DNA reads as TGCAGTGCTAGGGGTGGCTCAACTAATGAAAAACTGTTTTTT.

The chain couples TRBV28 to TRBJ2-5; 12 bases are a match to TRBD2. Germline V gives CDR1 MDHEN, CDR2 SYDVKM. V was clipped by 6 bases and J by 5 bases; unmatched bases: 13. The CDR3 is 17 amino acids. CDR3 region: CASSQTSGSPLGETQYF. CDR3 bases: TGTGCCAGCAGCCAGACTAGCGGGAGCCCGTTGGGGGAGACCCAGTACTTC.

This clonotype was seen more than once but under ten times. The V gene is TRBV11-3, the J gene TRBJ2-2; 8 bases fit TRBD2. The CDR3 covers 13 residues. The junction had 8 bases not matched to a gene; V was cut back by 4 bases and J by 13 bases. From germline, CDR1 is SGHNT and CDR2 YENEEA. CDR3 DNA: TGTGCCAGCAGCTCGGTGGCGGGAGGAGGGCTGTTTTTT. As protein: CASSSVAGGGLFF.

V usage is TRBV30 and J usage is TRBJ1-1; D is undetermined. Germline V lookup: CDR1 GTSNPN, CDR2 SVGIG (reference sequence). Trimming pared 5 bases from V and 3 bases from J, leaving 7 bases between. The CDR3 contains 11 residues. Written as DNA, the CDR3 is TGTGCCTGGGACCGATACACTGAAGCTTTCTTT. It specifies CAWDRYTEAFF.

In its sample, this clonotype was seen many times. The chain employs TRBV12-3 or TRBV12-4 and TRBJ2-2; no clear D gene. Trimming pared 11 bases from V and 7 bases from J, leaving 14 bases between. The CDR3 totals 12 residues. The CDR3 sequence is CALQGLDGELFF. Written as DNA, the CDR3 is TGTGCCCTACAAGGCCTTGACGGGGAGCTGTTTTTT.

This clonotype was observed a few times. The genes are TRBV11-2 and TRBJ2-2; a weak D match, TRBD2 (6 bases). Trimming cost V 7 bases and J 3 bases, with 18 bases left between them. This CDR3 spans 16 amino acids. CDR1 and CDR2 from the germline V gene are SGHAT and FQNNGV. The DNA of the CDR3 is TGTGCCAGCAACTTCGTTGGGACGGGGGACACCGGGGAGCTGTTTTTT. It is translated as CASNFVGTGDTGELFF.

The gene calls are TRBV2 and TRBJ2-3; TRBD2 matches 10 bases. The germline CDR1 and CDR2 sequences are SNHLY and FYNNEI. J lost 3 bases, V lost 8 bases, and 8 bases had no gene match. This CDR3 spans 15 amino acids. The CDR3 reads CASRPSGSSTDTQYF. DNA of the CDR3: TGTGCCAGCCGTCCTAGCGGGAGTTCAACAGATACGCAGTATTTT.

This rearrangement joins TRBV7-9 to TRBJ2-3; no definite D call. In germline, CDR1 is SEHNR, CDR2 FQNEAQ (reference sequence). The germline V and J ends were trimmed by 0 bases and 4 bases, with 11 bases remaining between them. The CDR3 contains 15 residues. This CDR3 is CASSLAGPRADTQYF. CDR3 DNA: TGTGCCAGCAGCTTAGCTGGGCCGCGTGCAGATACGCAGTATTTT.

This clonotype was observed many times. The genes are TRBV12-3 or TRBV12-4 and TRBJ2-1, with D hard to call. The V gene lost 4 bases and the J gene lost 8 bases, with 9 bases spanning the gap. This CDR3 has 12 amino acids. In DNA, the CDR3 is TGTGCCAGCAGTTCTAGGGTCGATGAGCAGTTCTTC. Amino acid sequence: CASSSRVDEQFF.